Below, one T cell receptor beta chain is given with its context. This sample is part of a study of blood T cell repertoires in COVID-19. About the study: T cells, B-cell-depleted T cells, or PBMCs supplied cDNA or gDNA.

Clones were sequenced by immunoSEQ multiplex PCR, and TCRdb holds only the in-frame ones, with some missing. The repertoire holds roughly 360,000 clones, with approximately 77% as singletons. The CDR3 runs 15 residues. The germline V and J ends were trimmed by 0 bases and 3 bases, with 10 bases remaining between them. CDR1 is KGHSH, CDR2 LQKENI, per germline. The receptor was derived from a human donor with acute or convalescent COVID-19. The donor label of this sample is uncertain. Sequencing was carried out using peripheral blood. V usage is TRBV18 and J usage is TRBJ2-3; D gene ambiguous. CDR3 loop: CASSPPGHGTDTQYF. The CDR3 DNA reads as TGTGCCAGCTCACCACCCGGCCACGGGACAGATACGCAGTATTTT.